The 6 T cell receptor beta chains below come from one sample, sequenced in a study of vaccination effects on CD4 cells after COVID-19. Ahead of sequencing, the ViraFEST assay grew antigen-specific CD4+ T cells using viral peptide pools. Culturing for around eleven days preceded CD4+ T cell isolation. Two-dose BNT162b2 or mRNA-1273 vaccination was given to participants. The repertoire was sequenced with immunoSEQ multiplex PCR; TCRdb's copy has only in-frame clones and lacks some. The sample has over 80,000 clones; under 85% are singletons. The antigens these receptors bind are not known. The specimen was CD4+ T cells from PBMCs cultured with HCoV-OC43 spike peptides, collected after COVID-19 vaccination. The subset is: HCoV-OC43 spike overlapping peptide pool stimulation. These receptors originate from a human donor who received a COVID-19 vaccine.

The V and J genes are TRBV19 and TRBJ2-3, with D possibly being TRBD1 (5 bases). V was clipped by 4 bases and J by 4 bases, with 18 bases between them. This CDR3 comprises 16 residues. Germline V CDR1 and CDR2: LNHDA, SQIVND (reference sequence). The CDR3 DNA reads as TGTGCCAGTAGTAAATACAGGATCTTCGGGTCAGATACGCAGTATTTT. It yields the protein CASSKYRIFGSDTQYF.

Comments on this clone: In the same sample, other DNA sequences code for this CDR3. The chain uses TRBV9 and TRBJ2-3; tentative D call: TRBD2 (6 bases). Germline V gives CDR1 SGDLS, CDR2 YYNGEE. The V end was cut by 0 bases, the J end by 0 bases, with 8 bases between. CDR3 length: 15 residues. The CDR3 sequence: CASSVVGGSTDTQYF. In DNA form, the CDR3 reads TGTGCCAGCAGCGTAGTCGGGGGTAGCACAGATACGCAGTATTTT.

The chain uses TRBV7-2 and TRBJ2-5, with 9 bases lining up with TRBD1. Per germline, CDR1 SGHTA and CDR2 FQGNSA. The CDR3 is 16 residues long. The V and J ends lost 1 base and 7 bases, in that order; junction bases with no gene match: 10. CDR3 DNA: TGTGCCAGCAGCTTAGAGGGACAGGGAGCCCCTCGGACCCAGTACTTC. Protein sequence: CASSLEGQGAPRTQYF. The entire variable domain, with the rest obtained from reference TRBV7-2 and TRBJ2-5, is as follows: GAGVSQSPSNKVTEKGKDVELRCDPISGHTALYWYRQSLGQGLEFLIYFQGNSAPDKSGLPSDRFSAERTGGSVSTLTIQRTQQEDSAVYLCASSLEGQGAPRTQYFGPGTRLLVL.

The CDR3 region has the DNA TGTGCCAGCAGTTTTACCCGGGACAGGGGCGATGGCTACACCTTC. This gives the protein CASSFTRDRGDGYTF. The V call is TRBV6-5, the J call TRBJ1-2, with 10 bases matching TRBD1. Germline CDR1 reads MNHEY; CDR2 reads SVGAGI. The V segment lost 4 bases and the J segment 6 bases; nucleotides outside the gene matches: 8. This CDR3 has 15 residues.

The chain employs TRBV5-1 and TRBJ1-2, with TRBD1 as a possible D gene (5 bases). There are 17 residues in the CDR3. V was cut by 0 bases and J by 2 bases, with 17 bases left in between. Per germline, CDR1 SGHRS and CDR2 YFSETQ. The chain's CDR3 is CASSLGAGMGLNYGYTF. DNA for the CDR3: TGCGCCAGCAGCTTGGGGGCAGGGATGGGACTAAACTATGGCTACACCTTC.

This sequence joins TRBV6-1 and TRBJ2-1; D is possibly TRBD2 (6 bases). Germline loops: CDR1 MNHNS, CDR2 SASEGT. Between the trimmed V and J ends, which lost 1 base and 4 bases, there was a span of 17 bases. This CDR3 spans 17 amino acids. In nucleotides, the CDR3 is TGTGCCAGCAGTGAAGATGGCCGCGGGGCAATATACAATGAGCAGTTCTTC. Translated: CASSEDGRGAIYNEQFF.